This T cell receptor (beta chain) stems from a study of control samples from healthy donors and cancer patients. Per germline, CDR1 SGHKS and CDR2 YYEKEE (reference sequence). V was pared by 4 bases and J by 0 bases, with 11 bases between. CDR3 length: 14 residues. The method was immunoSEQ multiplex PCR; TCRdb's version includes in-frame clones alone and lacks a portion of them. Seen here are roughly 52,000 clones, 95% to 96% observed once, and the top ten hold around 1.9%. This clonotype was sampled from a woman younger than 45 in good health. The specimen was blood. The chain combines TRBV5-5 with TRBJ2-7, with a tentative D call TRBD1 (6 bases). CDR3 protein: CASSARTASYEQYF. The CDR3 bases are TGTGCCAGCAGCGCCCGGACAGCCTCCTACGAGCAGTACTTC.